Each of the 18 T cell receptor beta chains below was sequenced from the same sample in a study of T-cell reconstitution after alpha-beta-depleted transplantation in children. Library preparation (for TCRbeta) was performed with unique molecular identifiers. TCRdb passed the PCR reads through MiXCR, listing each CDR3 protein once. Of approximately 400,000 distinct CDR3 sequences listed, about a sixth are singletons. The sample was PBMCs, mostly from graft donor cells, taken 360 days after TCRalphabeta/CD19-depleted stem cell transplant. These receptors came from a boy in the first two years of life who had a stem cell transplant for Wiskott-Aldrich syndrome, so the T cells may come from the graft donor.

The chain combines TRBV4-1 with TRBJ2-7; possibly TRBD1 for D (5 bases). Germline V gives CDR1 MGHRA, CDR2 YSYEKL. The CDR3 spans 16 residues. The V and J ends lost 0 bases and 3 bases respectively, with 15 bases between them. The CDR3 loop is CASSQDLGDSSYEQYF. The CDR3 region has the DNA TGCGCCAGCAGCCAAGATCTAGGAGACAGCAGCTACGAGCAGTACTTC.

In its sample, this clonotype was seen a few times. V gene TRBV20-1 combines with J gene TRBJ2-7; D unclear. Trimming left V 2 bases short and J 1 base short, with 6 bases between. Germline V gene data show CDR1 as DFQATT and CDR2 as SNEGSKA (reference sequence). The CDR3 has 12 residues. CDR3 in DNA: TGCAGTGCTAGACAGAGTTCCTACGAGCAGTACTTC. Its translation: CSARQSSYEQYF.

The CDR3 region is CASSHSGRGLNEQFF. The DNA of the CDR3 is TGTGCCAGCAGTCATAGCGGGAGAGGATTAAATGAGCAGTTCTTC. This rearrangement joins TRBV6-2 or TRBV6-3 to TRBJ2-1; 9 positions match TRBD2. Germline values: CDR1 MNHEY, CDR2 SVGEGT. The junction had 9 bases not matched to a gene; V was cut back by 5 bases and J by 7 bases. The CDR3 spans 15 residues.

The rearrangement uses TRBV12-3 or TRBV12-4 and TRBJ2-1; 10 positions match TRBD2. The CDR3 extends over 15 amino acids. V was pared by 4 bases and J by 9 bases, with 9 bases of the junction left unmatched. Written as DNA, the CDR3 is TGTGCCAGCAGTTGGACTAGCGGTCCCTATGGTGAGCAGTTCTTC. This translates into CASSWTSGPYGEQFF.

This clonotype has more than one count but fewer than ten. The rearrangement joins TRBV10-3 to TRBJ2-3; the match to TRBD2 covers 7 bases. V trimming: 7 bases; J trimming: 2 bases; junction bases outside the gene matches: 9. Germline loops: CDR1 ENHRY, CDR2 SYGVKD. The CDR3 contains 15 residues. DNA of the CDR3: TGTGCCATCAACCAGCGGGGCCGCGTCACAGATACGCAGTATTTT. It specifies CAINQRGRVTDTQYF.

The chain employs TRBV5-1 and TRBJ2-7, with D perhaps TRBD1 or TRBD2 (5 bases each). V lost 4 bases, J lost 2 bases, and 16 bases lay in between. Germline CDR1 is SGHRS and CDR2 is YFSETQ. The CDR3 has 15 amino acids. In DNA, the CDR3 is TGCGCCAGCAGCCCCCGGGGCTTCGGGACCTACGAGCAGTACTTC. It is translated as CASSPRGFGTYEQYF.

This clonotype was seen more than once but under ten times. The rearrangement uses TRBV11-2 and TRBJ2-5; D gene ambiguous. V lost 0 bases, J lost 4 bases, and 18 bases lay in between. The CDR3 runs 17 residues. CDR1 and CDR2 (germline): SGHAT, FQNNGV. Written as DNA, the CDR3 is TGTGCCAGCAGCTTAGAATGGTGGGCAGCCCCGGGAGAGACCCAGTACTTC. It yields the protein CASSLEWWAAPGETQYF.

This clonotype turned up a few times. J is TRBJ1-5 and V is TRBV4-1; 7 bases agree with TRBD1. The CDR3 consists of 17 residues. CDR1 and CDR2 from the germline V gene are MGHRA and YSYEKL. V trimming: 0 bases; J trimming: 6 bases; junction bases outside the gene matches: 11. CDR3 nucleotides: TGCGCCAGCAGCCAAGATGGGCGAGACAGGGATGCTCAGCCCCAGCATTTT. As protein: CASSQDGRDRDAQPQHF.

The chain joins TRBV6-1 to TRBJ2-5; 12 bases are a match to TRBD2. The germline gives CDR1 MNHNS, CDR2 SASEGT. The J segment lost 4 bases and the V segment lost 5 bases, leaving 14 bases of the junction unmatched. CDR3 length: 18 amino acids. The CDR3, as DNA: TGTGCCAGCAGTCCCCAGGCCCTAGCGGGGGGGCCTGGAGAGACCCAGTACTTC. It encodes CASSPQALAGGPGETQYF.

The chain recombines TRBV25-1 with TRBJ2-4; no clear D gene. This CDR3 has 11 residues. The V and J ends lost 8 bases and 7 bases respectively, with 9 bases between them. Germline V CDR1 and CDR2: MGHDK, SYGVNS. CDR3 protein: CASAERNIQYF. Here the CDR3 DNA reads TGTGCCAGCGCCGAACGCAACATTCAGTACTTC.

This clonotype was seen a handful of times. This chain connects TRBV20-1 to TRBJ2-7, with D hard to call. Germline V CDR1 and CDR2: DFQATT, SNEGSKA (reference sequence). This CDR3 spans 13 amino acids. V lost 0 bases and J lost 1, with 7 bases in between. This CDR3 is CSARDDLSYEQYF. The CDR3 DNA reads as TGCAGTGCTAGAGACGACTTATCCTACGAGCAGTACTTC.

V is TRBV24-1 and J is TRBJ2-2, with D perhaps given as TRBD1 or TRBD2 (5 bases each). The CDR3 has 18 residues. CDR1 is KGHDR, CDR2 SFDVKD, per germline. V lost 1 base to trimming and J lost 3 bases, with 17 bases between them. The CDR3 region has the DNA TGTGCCACCAGTGATTTAAGAGGGGCCCATGTAGACACCGGGGAGCTGTTTTTT. Its protein is CATSDLRGAHVDTGELFF.

This clonotype was seen only a few times. The V and J genes are TRBV7-9 and TRBJ2-3; 9 bases map to TRBD2. CDR1 SEHNR and CDR2 FQNEAQ come from the germline V gene (reference sequence). The CDR3 contains 17 residues. J lost 2 bases, V lost 3 bases, and 9 bases had no gene match. The CDR3 sequence is CASSFTGLAIFTDTQYF. The CDR3 DNA reads as TGTGCCAGCAGCTTCACCGGACTAGCGATATTCACAGATACGCAGTATTTT.

There are many counts of this clonotype. The rearrangement links TRBV27 to TRBJ2-2; 10 positions match TRBD1. The CDR3 is 14 residues long. V dropped 8 bases and J dropped 5; count of bases not matched to a gene: 5. Germline V CDR1 and CDR2: MNHEY, SMNVEV (reference sequence). The CDR3 sequence is CASARTGGTGELFF. CDR3 nucleotides: TGTGCCAGCGCGCGGACAGGGGGGACCGGGGAGCTGTTTTTT.

The table lists this clonotype with a few counts. CDR3 in amino acids: CASSLGTIYNEQFF. The CDR3 nucleotides are TGCGCCAGCAGCTTGGGGACTATTTACAATGAGCAGTTCTTC. This sequence joins TRBV5-1 and TRBJ2-1; a possible D gene is TRBD2 (6 bases). The CDR3 has 14 residues. V was pared by 0 bases and J by 4 bases, with 8 bases between. Germline CDR1 reads SGHRS; CDR2 reads YFSETQ.

A few counts support this clonotype. Mismatch with germline at one junction end may stem from a read error. This CDR3 is CASSPRTLDSYNEQFF. As DNA, the CDR3 is TGTGCCAGCTCTCCACGGACCCTCGACTCCTACAATGAGCAGTTCTTC. The J gene is TRBJ2-1, the V gene TRBV18; no reliable D call. The V gene's germline CDR1 is KGHSH and CDR2 LQKENI. The CDR3 is 16 amino acids. Full variable domain (rest looked up from reference TRBV18 and TRBJ2-1): NAGVMQNPRHLVRRRGQEARLRCSPMKGHSHVYWYRQLPEEGLKFMVYLQKENIIDESGMPKERFSAEFPKEGPSILRIQQVVRGDSAAYFCASSPRTLDSYNEQFFGPGTRLTVL.

This rearrangement joins TRBV11-2 to TRBJ2-2, with D possibly matching TRBD2 (5 bases). There are 15 residues in the CDR3. Trimming took 6 bases from V and 1 from J, leaving 12 bases between them. Germline CDR1 reads SGHAT; CDR2 reads FQNNGV. The CDR3 is CASRAERVNTGELFF. CDR3 bases: TGTGCCAGCAGAGCGGAGAGGGTGAACACCGGGGAGCTGTTTTTT.

The chain has TRBV12-3 or TRBV12-4 and TRBJ2-1; D unclear. Trimming removed 3 bases from V and 1 base from J, with 4 bases in between. The CDR3 runs to 13 residues. The CDR3 DNA sequence: TGTGCCAGCAGTTTCCTTTCCTACAATGAGCAGTTCTTC. Translating it yields CASSFLSYNEQFF.